This T cell receptor beta chain was obtained from a study of cytomegalovirus exposure and HLA in healthy donors. Overall study: In a later analysis, the 110 or so validation repertoires were reported to have used the same platform as the 600 to 700 first-cohort repertoires. Findings and limits, study-wide: The CMV antigen specificity of three CMV-associated chains was confirmed through in vitro analysis.

TCRdb's table, derived via immunoSEQ multiplex PCR, lists solely in-frame clones and lacks some. The sample has 150,000 to 200,000 clones, 65% to 90% seen once. This clone was observed a few times. The antigen is not known. The V gene lost 0 bases and the J gene lost 2 bases, with 11 bases spanning the gap. The CDR3 loop spans 16 amino acids. CDR1 and CDR2 (germline): MNHEY, SVGAGI. Sequences were obtained from PBMCs. The TCR originated in a woman in her late teens or twenties in good health and CMV-seronegative. The chain uses TRBV6-5 and TRBJ1-5; D unresolved. CDR3 in DNA: TGTGCCAGCAGTTACTCTAGAGCCGATGGCAATCAGCCCCAGCATTTT. This translates into CASSYSRADGNQPQHF.